A single sample gave rise to the 9 T cell receptor beta chains below, sequenced in a study of CD8 T cells in ankylosing spondylitis. TCRdb processed the 5' RACE reads anew with MiXCR; each CDR3 protein has one entry. Of fewer than 750,000 distinct CDR3 sequences in the sample, around 19% are singletons; the top ten hold about 19%. Study findings and constraints: A TCR beta motif of 8 or 9 highly homologous variants appeared characteristic of ankylosing spondylitis blood.

Their antigens remain unidentified. The sequenced sample consisted of blood, either unsorted or a sorted T cell fraction (not recorded which). All receptors derive from a male donor with ankylosing spondylitis.

The V gene is TRBV27, the J gene TRBJ1-1; D gene ambiguous. The V gene's germline CDR1 is MNHEY and CDR2 SMNVEV (reference sequence). The CDR3 loop spans 16 amino acids. Trimming left V 3 bases short and J 5 bases short, with 19 bases between. This CDR3 reads CASSLSPGHWRTEAFF. DNA for the CDR3: TGTGCCAGCAGTTTGTCTCCGGGCCATTGGCGGACTGAAGCTTTCTTT.

This rearrangement joins TRBV12-3 or TRBV12-4 to TRBJ2-2; D is ambiguous. The CDR3 runs 13 residues. The V end lost 6 bases, the J end lost 2 bases, and 7 bases lay between the germline ends. For the CDR3, the DNA is TGTGCCAGCAGGATATCAAACACCGGGGAGCTGTTTTTT. Its protein is CASRISNTGELFF.

This clonotype was counted between two and nine times. The chain joins TRBV2 to TRBJ1-5, with 9 bases identical to TRBD1. The CDR3 is 17 amino acids. Germline trimming cut 1 base from V and 2 bases from J; bases unmatched to any gene: 6. Germline CDR1 reads SNHLY; CDR2 reads FYNNEI. This chain's CDR3 is CASSEEGQGNGNQPQHF. CDR3 bases: TGTGCCAGCAGTGAAGAGGGACAGGGTAATGGCAATCAGCCCCAGCATTTT.

The chain links TRBV4-3 to TRBJ2-7, with TRBD2 identical over 8 bases. The V gene end was trimmed by 4 bases and the J gene end by 3 bases; junction bases not matched to a gene: 5. CDR1 LGHNA and CDR2 YSLEER come from the germline V gene. The CDR3 loop spans 14 amino acids. The DNA of the CDR3 is TGCGCCAGCAGCCGCGGGACTAGAGACTACGAGCAGTACTTC. Translating it yields CASSRGTRDYEQYF.

The chain joins TRBV10-1 to TRBJ2-2; D might be TRBD2 (5 bases). The CDR3 runs to 15 residues. Germline CDR1 WNHNN, CDR2 SYGVQD (reference sequence). Trimming shortened V by 0 bases and J by 4 bases, and 9 bases separated the two germline ends. CDR3 protein: CASSESGDLTGELFF. In DNA form, the CDR3 reads TGCGCCAGCAGTGAGTCCGGGGATCTCACCGGGGAGCTGTTTTTT.

This clonotype was detected only a few times. The rearrangement links TRBV20-1 to TRBJ1-2; D not resolved. With 4 bases removed from V and 1 base from J, the gap between germline ends came to 16 bases. Germline V lookup: CDR1 DFQATT, CDR2 SNEGSKA (reference sequence). CDR3 size: 15 residues. The CDR3 region is CSATKAATDNYGYTF. CDR3 DNA sequence: TGCAGTGCTACCAAAGCCGCAACAGATAACTATGGCTACACCTTC.

A few counts support this clonotype. This sequence joins TRBV7-9 and TRBJ2-7; no clear D gene. This CDR3 has 14 amino acids. V shed 5 bases and J shed 1 base, with 12 bases lying between them. The V gene's germline CDR1 is SEHNR and CDR2 FQNEAQ (reference sequence). The CDR3 DNA follows: TGTGCCAGCAGCCCAAGGTCTGGTTCCTACGAGCAGTACTTC. Protein: CASSPRSGSYEQYF. The full variable domain, its missing parts supplied by reference TRBV7-9 and TRBJ2-7, is DTGVSQNPRHKITKRGQNVTFRCDPISEHNRLYWYRQTLGQGPEFLTYFQNEAQLEKSRLLSDRFSAERPKGSFSTLEIQRTEQGDSAMYLCASSPRSGSYEQYFGPGTRLTVT.

Only a few counts were recorded for this clonotype. The CDR3 coding sequence is TGCGCCAGCAGCTTAATCCGCCCGGGCCTCGGCACAGATACGCAGTATTTT. It is translated as CASSLIRPGLGTDTQYF. The V and J genes are TRBV5-1 and TRBJ2-3; no definite D call. Germline-derived CDR1 and CDR2 are SGHRS and YFSETQ. The CDR3 has 17 amino acids. V lost 2 bases, J lost 1 base, and 17 bases lay in between.

This clonotype was found many times. An end of the junction does not agree with germline; a read error may underlie this. This sequence joins TRBV5-1 and TRBJ2-3; D may be TRBD1 (5 bases). This CDR3 has 15 residues. The V gene's germline CDR1 is SGHRS and CDR2 YFSETQ. CDR3 sequence (DNA): TGTGCCAGCAGCCCCGGGCAGGGCAGCACAGATACGCAGTATTTT. Amino acid sequence: CASSPGQGSTDTQYF. Variable domain in full (rest from reference TRBV5-1 and TRBJ2-3): KAGVTQTPRYLIKTRGQQVTLSCSPISGHRSVSWYQQTPGQGLQFLFEYFSETQRNKGNFPGRFSGRQFSNSRSEMNVSTLELGDSALYLCASSPGQGSTDTQYFGPGTRLTVL.